This TCR beta chain was obtained from a study of T-cell reconstitution after alpha-beta-depleted transplantation in children (dated by TCRdb to 2016 to 2018). General notes on the study: The study quantitatively tracked T-cell immune reconstitution after TCRalphabeta/CD19-depleted allogeneic hematopoietic cell transplantation in children using TCR repertoire profiling.

Here is what the overall study found, with its caveats: Apparently early alphabetaT-cell count recovery about two months after transplant reportedly relied on only several hundred rapidly expanded clones derived from non-depleted graft cells. The frequencies of hyperexpanded clones fell over the following months, and after one year, T-cell counts and TCRbeta diversity were mostly attributed to newly produced T cells. The high TCRbeta diversity at day 60 in some patients was ascribed to recipient T cells and intrathymic progenitors that had survived conditioning.

Read against the paper, the sample's treatment or condition label means: allogeneic hematopoietic cell transplantation with graft depleted of TCRalphabeta T cells and CD19 B cells. The transplant recipients were children given TCRalphabeta/CD19-depleted allogeneic hematopoietic cell grafts. This clonotype was recorded many times. The target of this receptor is not known. Base-call qualities are not available, and no considerably larger clone is one nucleotide away. Receptor libraries were prepared by PCR. The listed sequencing device is Illumina HiSeq 2500. TCR library preparation used molecular barcoding, with unique molecular identifiers applied to normalize quantification of the TCRbeta repertoire. TCRdb trimmed the raw reads at Q25, called clones with MiXCR and kept productive beta chains. Each CDR3 protein appears once, grouped with its most common genes and DNA. In all, the sample holds fewer than 85,000 distinct CDR3 sequences, and 11% to 15% of those were seen once. The top ten hold 27% of the sample.

The sequence was collected from a male patient aged 2-9 years who had a stem cell transplant for acute lymphoblastic leukemia, so the T cells may come from the graft donor. The specimen comprised PBMCs, mostly from graft donor cells, sampled 180 days after TCRalphabeta/CD19-depleted stem cell transplant.

The DNA is as follows: TGTGCCAGCAGCTTAGGTCAGCCCTACGAGCAGTACTTC. This translates into CASSLGQPYEQYF. The rearrangement joined TRBV7-9 to TRBJ2-7; no confident D gene assignment can be made. From the germline V gene (reference sequence), CDR1 is SEHNR and CDR2 is FQNEAQ. V sheds 1 base and J sheds 2 bases, leaving 6 bases between their ends. From cysteine to phenylalanine, the CDR3 is 13 amino acids long. The kept DNA is CDR3 alone, 39 bases in frame from the first base.